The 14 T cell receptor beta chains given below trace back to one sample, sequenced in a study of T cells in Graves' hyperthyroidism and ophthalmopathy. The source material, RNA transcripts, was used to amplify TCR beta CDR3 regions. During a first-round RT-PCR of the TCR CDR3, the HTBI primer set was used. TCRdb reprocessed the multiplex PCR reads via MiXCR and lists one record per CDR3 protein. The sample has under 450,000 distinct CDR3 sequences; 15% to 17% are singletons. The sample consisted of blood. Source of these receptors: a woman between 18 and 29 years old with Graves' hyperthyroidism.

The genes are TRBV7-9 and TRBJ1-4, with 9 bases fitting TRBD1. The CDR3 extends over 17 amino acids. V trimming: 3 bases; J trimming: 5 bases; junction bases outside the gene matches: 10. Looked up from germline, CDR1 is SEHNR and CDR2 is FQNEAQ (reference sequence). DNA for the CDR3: TGTGCCAGCAGCTTGGGACAGGGAAACAAGGCGAATGAAAAACTGTTTTTT. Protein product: CASSLGQGNKANEKLFF.

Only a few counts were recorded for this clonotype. The CDR3 sequence: CASSRLEGRSGELFF. Written as DNA, the CDR3 is TGTGCCAGCTCACGTTTGGAGGGCCGGTCCGGGGAGCTGTTTTTT. This rearrangement joins TRBV18 to TRBJ2-2, with D perhaps TRBD2 (6 bases). The CDR3 has 15 residues. Germline V gene lookup returns CDR1 KGHSH and CDR2 LQKENI. Deletions cut 4 bases from V and 6 bases from J, with 15 bases between.

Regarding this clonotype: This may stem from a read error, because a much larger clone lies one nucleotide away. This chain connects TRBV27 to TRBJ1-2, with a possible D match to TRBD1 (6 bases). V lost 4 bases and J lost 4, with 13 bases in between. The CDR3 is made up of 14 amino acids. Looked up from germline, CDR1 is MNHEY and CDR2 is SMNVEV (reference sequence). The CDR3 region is CASSSVLGGYGYTF. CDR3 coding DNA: TGTGCCAGCAGTTCGGTCCTAGGGGGCTATGGCTACACCTTC.

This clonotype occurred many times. The CDR3 here is CSVESPNEKLFF. The CDR3 DNA reads TGCAGCGTCGAGAGTCCTAATGAAAAACTGTTTTTT. V usage is TRBV20-1 and J usage is TRBJ1-4; no reliable D call. The germline V gene has CDR1 DFQATT and CDR2 SNEGSKA (reference sequence). CDR3 length: 12 residues.

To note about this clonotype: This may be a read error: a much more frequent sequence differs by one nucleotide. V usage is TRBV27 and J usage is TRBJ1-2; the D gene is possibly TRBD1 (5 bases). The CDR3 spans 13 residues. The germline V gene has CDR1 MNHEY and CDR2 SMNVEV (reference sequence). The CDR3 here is CASGFNRRYGYTF. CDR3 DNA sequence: TGTGCCAGCGGTTTTAACAGGAGGTATGGCTACACCTTC.

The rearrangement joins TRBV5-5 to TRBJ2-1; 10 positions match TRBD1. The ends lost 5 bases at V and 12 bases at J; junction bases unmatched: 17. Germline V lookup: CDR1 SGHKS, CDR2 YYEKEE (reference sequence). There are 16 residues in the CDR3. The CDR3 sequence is CASSLSSGTGVSGQFF. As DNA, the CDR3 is TGTGCCAGCAGTTTGTCCTCCGGGACAGGGGTGTCTGGGCAGTTCTTC.

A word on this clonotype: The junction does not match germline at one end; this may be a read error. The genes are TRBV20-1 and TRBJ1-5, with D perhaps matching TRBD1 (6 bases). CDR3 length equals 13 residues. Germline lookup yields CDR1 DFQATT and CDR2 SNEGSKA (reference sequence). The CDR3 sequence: CSAAGTRGQPPHF. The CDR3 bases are TGCAGTGCTGCCGGGACCAGGGGTCAGCCCCCGCATTTT.

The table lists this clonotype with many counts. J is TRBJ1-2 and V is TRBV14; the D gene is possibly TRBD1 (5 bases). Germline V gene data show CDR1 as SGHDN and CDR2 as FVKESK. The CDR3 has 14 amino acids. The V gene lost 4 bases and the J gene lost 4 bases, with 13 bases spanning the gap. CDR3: CASSPGADPYGYTF. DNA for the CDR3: TGTGCCAGCAGCCCTGGGGCGGACCCCTATGGCTACACCTTC.

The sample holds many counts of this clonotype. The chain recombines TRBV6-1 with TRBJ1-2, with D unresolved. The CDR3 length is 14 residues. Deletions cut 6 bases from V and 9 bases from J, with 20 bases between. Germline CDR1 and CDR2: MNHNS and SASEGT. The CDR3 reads CASRAGPGPRSYTF. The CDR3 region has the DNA TGTGCCAGCAGAGCAGGCCCGGGCCCACGAAGCTACACCTTC.

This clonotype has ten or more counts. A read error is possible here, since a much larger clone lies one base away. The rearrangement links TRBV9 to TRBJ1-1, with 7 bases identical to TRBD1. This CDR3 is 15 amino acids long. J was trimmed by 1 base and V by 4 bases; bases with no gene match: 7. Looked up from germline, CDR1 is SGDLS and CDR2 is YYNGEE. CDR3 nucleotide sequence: TGTGCCAGCAGCCCTCCCGGGACAGCGAACACTGAAGCTTTCTTT. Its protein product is CASSPPGTANTEAFF.

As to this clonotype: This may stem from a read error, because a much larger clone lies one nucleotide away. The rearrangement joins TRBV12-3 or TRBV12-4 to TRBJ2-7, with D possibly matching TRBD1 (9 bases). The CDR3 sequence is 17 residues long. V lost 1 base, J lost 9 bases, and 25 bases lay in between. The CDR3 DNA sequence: TGTGCCAGCAGTTTAGGAGGCGGGGGGACAGGGACGGGTGGGCAGTACTTC. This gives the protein CASSLGGGGTGTGGQYF.

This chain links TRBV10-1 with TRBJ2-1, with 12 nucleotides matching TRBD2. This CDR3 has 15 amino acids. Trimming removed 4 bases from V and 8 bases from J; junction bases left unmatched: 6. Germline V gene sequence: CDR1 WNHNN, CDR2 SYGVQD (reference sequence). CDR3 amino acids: CASSGTSGDEDEQFF. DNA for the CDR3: TGCGCCAGCAGTGGGACTAGCGGGGACGAGGATGAGCAGTTCTTC.

In nucleotides, the CDR3 is TGCAGCGTTTCCTCGTTAGCGGGAGGCTACGAGCAGTACTTC. Translating gives CSVSSLAGGYEQYF. The V call is TRBV29-1, the J call TRBJ2-7; TRBD2 matches at 10 bases. Germline assignment: CDR1 SQVTM and CDR2 ANQGSEA. The J segment lost 3 bases and the V segment lost 5 bases, leaving 7 bases of the junction unmatched. The CDR3 is 14 amino acids.

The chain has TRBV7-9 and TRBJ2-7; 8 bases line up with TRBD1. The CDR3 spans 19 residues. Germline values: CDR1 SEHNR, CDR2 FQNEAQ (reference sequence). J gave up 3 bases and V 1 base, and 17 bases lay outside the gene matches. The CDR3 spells CASSLGGGQGAITGYEQYF. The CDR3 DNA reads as TGTGCCAGCAGCTTAGGGGGTGGGCAGGGGGCAATAACTGGCTACGAGCAGTACTTC.